This T cell receptor (beta chain) was captured by sequencing in a study of CD8+ T cells in alopecia areata. After isolation, RNA underwent reverse transcription to generate cDNA as the sequencing template. TCRdb keeps only in-frame clones here, not all; method: immunoSEQ multiplex PCR. Among roughly 280,000 clones listed, over 45% were seen once. The treatment was: oral pan-JAK inhibitor, 5-10 mg twice daily. As part of sample collection, lesional scalp punch biopsies and peripheral blood were taken from alopecia areata patients. Germline values: CDR1 GTSNPN, CDR2 SVGIG (reference sequence). Trimming removed 4 bases from V and 7 bases from J, with 18 bases in between. This CDR3 contains 14 residues.

This receptor was obtained from a human donor with alopecia areata. The chain is built from TRBV30 and TRBJ2-3, with D maybe TRBD2 (7 bases). Sequencing was performed on CD4+ T cells sorted from blood, taken around week 54, from a patient treated with tofacitinib. CDR3 protein: CAWKRGAAGNTQYF. In DNA, the CDR3 is TGTGCCTGGAAACGGGGGGCCGCGGGAAATACGCAGTATTTT.